This is a list of T cell receptor beta chains from one sample in a study of OX40 agonist ivuxolimab in advanced cancers. Assay used: immunoSEQ multiplex PCR; TCRdb lists only in-frame clones, some missing. The data show 59,000 or so clones, around 87% seen once. This specimen was CD4+ or CD8+ T cells sorted from blood, taken in a trial of the OX40 agonist ivuxolimab. These receptors all come from an adult with an advanced solid tumor such as melanoma, head and neck, liver or kidney cancer. The CDR3 runs from the conserved cysteine through the conserved F or W. Fields, in order: J gene, V gene, clone size, D gene, CDR3 DNA, CDR3 protein. A D gene is named only where the DNA matches it firmly. Clone size is stated in some rows and not others, as once, few, many or a class when expanded.

TRBJ2-6	TRBV18	.	TRBD1	TGTGCCAGCTCACCGCCCCGGGACAGGGTTGGCTCTGGGGCCAACGTCCTGACTTTC	CASSPPRDRVGSGANVLTF
TRBJ1-5	TRBV7-3	.	.	TGTGCCAGCAGCTTAAGCGGCAGAGGCAATCAGCCCCAGCATTTT	CASSLSGRGNQPQHF
TRBJ2-1	TRBV5-1	.	.	TGCGCCAGCAGCTTGGGTCTAGATGAGCAGTTCTTC	CASSLGLDEQFF
TRBJ1-1	TRBV5-1	few	.	TGCGCCAGCAGCTCGCAGACTAACACTGAAGCTTTCTTT	CASSSQTNTEAFF
TRBJ2-2	TRBV7-3	.	.	TGTGCCAGCAGCTTAAGCCGTGACACCGGGGAGCTGTTTTTT	CASSLSRDTGELFF
TRBJ1-1	TRBV30	.	.	TGTGCCTGGAATGGGAACAGTCGCTACCCCGGAGCGGCTGAAGCTTTCTTT	CAWNGNSRYPGAAEAFF
TRBJ2-7	TRBV6-1	.	.	TGTGCCAGCAGTCCTGGGACCTTTTACGAGCAGTACTTC	CASSPGTFYEQYF
TRBJ2-3	TRBV5-6	once	.	TGTGCCAGCAGCTTGGCTGGGGGTACGCAGTATTTT	CASSLAGGTQYF
TRBJ2-3	TRBV5-1	.	.	TGCGCCAGCAGCACCGACCCCTTGGGGGAGATCACAGATACGCAGTATTTT	CASSTDPLGEITDTQYF
TRBJ1-2	TRBV6-6	.	.	TGTGCCAGCAGTTTCAAACCGGGGAGCTATGGCTACACCTTC	CASSFKPGSYGYTF
TRBJ1-1	TRBV5-1	once	.	TGCGCCAGCAGCGGCACAGTGAAGAACACTGAAGCTTTCTTT	CASSGTVKNTEAFF
TRBJ2-5	TRBV27	.	TRBD2	TGTGCCAGCAGTTCAACCGGGACTAGCGGGAGGGCCTTGATGGAGACCCAGTACTTC	CASSSTGTSGRALMETQYF
TRBJ2-7	TRBV6-8	few	.	TGTGCCAGCAGTTTGGGCATTTGCGCCGAGCAGTACTTC	CASSLGICAEQYF
TRBJ2-1	TRBV7-3	.	TRBD1	TGTGCCAGCAGCTCTCCTGACAGGGGGCACAATGAGCAGTTCTTC	CASSSPDRGHNEQFF
TRBJ2-1	TRBV5-1	.	.	TGCGCCAGCAGCTTGGGGGGGGCGAGCTACAATGAGCAGTTCTTC	CASSLGGASYNEQFF
TRBJ2-5	TRBV7-9	.	TRBD2	TGTGCCAGCAGCTTTAGACTAGCGGGAGAAGAGACCCAGTACTTC	CASSFRLAGEETQYF
TRBJ2-2	TRBV14	.	.	TGTGCCAGCAGCCTACGGAGTAGGGCCGGGGAGCTGTTTTTT	CASSLRSRAGELFF
TRBJ1-4	TRBV7-9	.	.	TGTGCCAGCAGACCGCTTGAAGGGCCGACCTCAACTAATGAAAAACTGTTTTTT	CASRPLEGPTSTNEKLFF
TRBJ2-5	TRBV28	.	.	TGTGCCAGCAGGGCAGCGAGCCAAGAGACCCAGTACTTC	CASRAASQETQYF
TRBJ1-5	TRBV5-1	once	.	TGCGCCAGCAGCTTGGAGGGGGGTAGCAATCAGCCCCAGCATTTT	CASSLEGGSNQPQHF
TRBJ2-7	TRBV9	once	.	TGTGCCAGCAGCGTAGAAGACAGGCGATCCTACGAGCAGTACTTC	CASSVEDRRSYEQYF
TRBJ2-2	TRBV6-1	.	.	TGTGCCAGCATTGGACAGCTAAACACCGGGGAGCTGTTTTTT	CASIGQLNTGELFF
TRBJ2-5	TRBV9	.	.	TGTGCCAGCAGCAAAGGGGGGCTTGAGACCCAGTACTTC	CASSKGGLETQYF
TRBJ1-1	TRBV5-1	medium-sized	.	TGCGCCAGCAGCTTGGAATTGGGGGCTGGGGTGATGGTGAACACTGAAGCTTTCTTT	CASSLELGAGVMVNTEAFF
TRBJ2-5	TRBV7-9	few	TRBD2	TGTGCCAGCAGCTGGGAGCGGGGGGACCAAGAGACCCAGTACTTC	CASSWERGDQETQYF
TRBJ2-5	TRBV6-1	.	.	TGTGCCAGCAGTGTTTTGGGACTGGAGACCCAGTACTTC	CASSVLGLETQYF
TRBJ2-1	TRBV5-1	.	.	TGCGCCAGCAGCTTACGTGGGGCCTCCTACAATGAGCAGTTCTTC	CASSLRGASYNEQFF
TRBJ1-1	TRBV15	.	TRBD1	TGTGCCACCAGCTACCGGGACAGTTCGAACACTGAAGCTTTCTTT	CATSYRDSSNTEAFF
TRBJ2-5	TRBV7-7	.	TRBD1	TGTGCCAGCAGCTTGGGGATCGGGACAGTCAGCGAGACCCAGTACTTC	CASSLGIGTVSETQYF
TRBJ2-7	TRBV28	.	TRBD1	TGTGCCAGCAGTAGCCCGGGACAGAGCTACGAGCAGTACTTC	CASSSPGQSYEQYF
TRBJ2-7	TRBV4-1	.	.	TGCGCCAGCAGCCAAGTCATTCGGTCCCGGCCCTCGACCTCCTACGAGCAGTACTTC	CASSQVIRSRPSTSYEQYF
TRBJ2-3	TRBV5-6	few	TRBD2	TGTGCCAGCAGCTTGTTTCCTAGCGGAGACACAGATACGCAGTATTTT	CASSLFPSGDTDTQYF
TRBJ1-6	TRBV10-3	.	.	TGTGCCATCAGTAACACTAGCTCCTATAATTCACCCCTCCACTTT	CAISNTSSYNSPLHF
TRBJ2-1	TRBV30	.	.	TGTGCCGCTGGGACTTCATACAATGAGCAGTTCTTC	CAAGTSYNEQFF
TRBJ2-1	TRBV4-1	.	.	TGCGCCACCAGGTCGGAGCGAGAGCAGTTCTTC	CATRSEREQFF